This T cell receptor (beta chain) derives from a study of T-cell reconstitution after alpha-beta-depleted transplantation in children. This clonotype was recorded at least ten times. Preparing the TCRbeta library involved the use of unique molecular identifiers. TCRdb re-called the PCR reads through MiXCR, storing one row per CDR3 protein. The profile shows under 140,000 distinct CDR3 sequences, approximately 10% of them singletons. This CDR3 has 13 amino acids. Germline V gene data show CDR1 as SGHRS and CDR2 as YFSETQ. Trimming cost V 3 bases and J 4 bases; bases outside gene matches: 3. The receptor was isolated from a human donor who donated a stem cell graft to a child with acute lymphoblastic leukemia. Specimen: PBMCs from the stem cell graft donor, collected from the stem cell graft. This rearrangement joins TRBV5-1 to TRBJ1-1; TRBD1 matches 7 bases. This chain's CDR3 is CASSSGTATEAFF. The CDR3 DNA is TGCGCCAGCAGCTCCGGGACAGCCACTGAAGCTTTCTTT.